Following are 10 T cell receptor beta chains from one sample sequenced in a study of identifying expanded T cells in peripheral blood. Sequencing was performed with immunoSEQ multiplex PCR; in TCRdb, only in-frame clones are kept and a portion is missing. The table includes roughly 81,000 clones, around 83% detected once. The sequenced material came from blood. The receptors were sampled from a person aged 18 to 70 in good health.

The V gene is TRBV7-3, the J gene TRBJ2-7; D is ambiguous. Germline V CDR1 and CDR2: SGHTA, FQGTGA. V was cut by 0 bases and J by 0 bases, with 6 bases left in between. The CDR3 consists of 14 residues. The CDR3 DNA sequence: TGTGCCAGCAGCTTAACGAAGATCTCCTACGAGCAGTACTTC. Its translation is CASSLTKISYEQYF. The full variable domain, with the rest looked up from reference TRBV7-3 and TRBJ2-7, is GAGVSQTPSNKVTEKGKYVELRCDPISGHTALYWYRQSLGQGPEFLIYFQGTGAADDSGLPNDRFFAVRPEGSVSTLKIQRTERGDSAVYLCASSLTKISYEQYFGPGTRLTVT.

The sample holds a few counts of this clone. The rearrangement uses TRBV7-2 and TRBJ2-7; 7 nucleotides align to TRBD1. CDR3 length equals 14 residues. The germline V gene has CDR1 SGHTA and CDR2 FQGNSA. Trimming removed 5 bases from V and 5 bases from J; junction bases left unmatched: 9. The CDR3 here is CASSRDRVGHEQYF. The CDR3 DNA reads TGTGCCAGCAGCCGAGACAGGGTCGGACACGAGCAGTACTTC.

In this sample, this clone turned up once. The chain has TRBV5-4 and TRBJ2-7, with D possibly called TRBD1 or TRBD2 (5 bases each). This CDR3 is 16 amino acids long. V dropped 3 bases and J dropped 5 bases, with 21 bases sitting between them. CDR1 is SGHNT, CDR2 YYREEE, per germline (reference sequence). This CDR3 reads CASSSPHPGRRDEQYF. The CDR3, as DNA: TGTGCCAGCAGCTCACCCCACCCGGGACGTAGGGACGAGCAGTACTTC.

Concerning this clone: At one end the junction does not follow the germline gene, possibly because of a read error. The rearrangement links TRBV27 to TRBJ1-2; TRBD1 aligns across 9 bases. Germline CDR1 MNHEY, CDR2 SMNVEV (reference sequence). The CDR3 is 16 residues long. The CDR3 sequence is CASTLRFTGGDYGYTF. CDR3 in DNA: TGTGCCAGCACTTTAAGGTTTACAGGGGGCGACTATGGCTACACCTTC.

The sample holds a few counts of this clone. The J gene is TRBJ2-7, the V gene TRBV28, with TRBD2 matching 8 bases. The CDR3 runs to 12 residues. V gave up 8 bases and J gave up 2 bases; unmatched junction bases: 2. Germline V lookup: CDR1 MDHEN, CDR2 SYDVKM. The CDR3 bases are TGTGCCAGCCGGACTAGCACCTACGAGCAGTACTTC. It encodes CASRTSTYEQYF.

CDR3 residues: CASTQTSGVASEQFF. CDR3 nucleotides: TGTGCCAGCACCCAAACTAGCGGAGTTGCGAGTGAGCAGTTCTTC. V gene TRBV5-4 combines with J gene TRBJ2-1, with TRBD2 matching over 8 bases. The germline V gene has CDR1 SGHNT and CDR2 YYREEE (reference sequence). The V segment lost 6 bases and the J segment 9 bases; nucleotides outside the gene matches: 14. The CDR3 spans 15 residues.

The chain is built from TRBV4-1 and TRBJ1-2; D gene unclear. Deletions cut 1 base from V and 8 bases from J, with 29 bases between. The CDR3 consists of 19 residues. Germline lookup yields CDR1 MGHRA and CDR2 YSYEKL. The CDR3 nucleotides are TGCGCCAGCAGCCAAGTTCTCCTTCGGCAGGACCTTAACTATGTCGGCTACACCTTC. This gives the protein CASSQVLLRQDLNYVGYTF.

This chain links TRBV6-5 with TRBJ1-1, with 8 bases lining up with TRBD1. From germline, CDR1 is MNHEY and CDR2 SVGAGI. The CDR3 has 13 residues. The ends lost 6 bases at V and 9 bases at J; junction bases unmatched: 9. The CDR3 DNA reads TGTGCCAGCAGATCCCAGGGGGCCCCTCAAGCTTTCTTT. Its translation is CASRSQGAPQAFF.

The rearrangement links TRBV21-1 to TRBJ1-2. TRBV21-1 is described as a pseudogene. The CDR3 runs 16 residues. In nucleotides, the CDR3 is TGTGCCAGCAGCAAAGAGGCGGCGGGGGGCGGCTATGGCTACACCTTC. This encodes CASSKEAAGGGYGYTF.

The chain carries TRBV5-8 and TRBJ2-7, with 9 bases matching TRBD2. Germline V gene lookup returns CDR1 SGHTS and CDR2 YDEGEE. The CDR3 loop spans 16 amino acids. V was pared by 4 bases and J by 0 bases, with 8 bases of the junction left unmatched. This CDR3 is CASSPLTTSGSYEQYF. CDR3 in DNA: TGTGCCAGCAGCCCCCTCACGACTAGCGGCTCCTACGAGCAGTACTTC.